The 5 T cell receptor beta chains given below trace back to one sample, sequenced in a study of STAT5B mutations in CD4+ large granular lymphocyte leukemia. Some clones are missing from TCRdb's copy, which holds only in-frame ones; the method was immunoSEQ multiplex PCR. The sample comprises tens of thousands of clones, 71% of which are singletons, and roughly 0.48% rests with the top ten. Material for sequencing was CD4+ T cells from blood buffy coats. These receptors originate from a human donor in good health.

The V gene is TRBV28, the J gene TRBJ2-7, with a tentative D call TRBD1 (6 bases). The CDR3 consists of 12 residues. V lost 6 bases and J 4 bases, leaving 10 bases between the germline ends. Per the germline V gene, CDR1 is MDHEN and CDR2 is SYDVKM. The CDR3 region has the DNA TGTGCCAGCAGACCGACAGGATACGAGCAGTACTTC. Translating gives CASRPTGYEQYF.

This chain uses TRBV30 with TRBJ2-7, with D possibly matching TRBD1 (6 bases). Germline V CDR1 and CDR2: GTSNPN, SVGIG (reference sequence). CDR3 length equals 14 residues. Between the trimmed V and J ends, which lost 4 bases and 2 bases, there was a span of 15 bases. The chain's CDR3 is CAWNSLWTAYEQYF. CDR3 nucleotides: TGTGCCTGGAACTCTCTGTGGACAGCCTACGAGCAGTACTTC.

The rearrangement joins TRBV10-2 to TRBJ1-6; 8 bases fit TRBD1. The CDR3 is 13 amino acids. With V trimmed by 7 bases and J by 7 bases, 3 bases remained unmatched. Germline V gene sequence: CDR1 WSHSY, CDR2 SAAADI. The CDR3 coding sequence is TGCGCCAGCACCGACAGGGGAAATTCACCCCTCCACTTT. This encodes CASTDRGNSPLHF.

The gene calls are TRBV5-4 and TRBJ2-3; D might be TRBD2 (6 bases). The germline V and J ends were trimmed by 4 bases and 0 bases, with 9 bases remaining between them. Germline V CDR1 and CDR2: SGHNT, YYREEE (reference sequence). The CDR3 is made up of 14 amino acids. The CDR3 here is CASSPGTSTDTQYF. As DNA, the CDR3 is TGTGCCAGCAGCCCTGGGACTAGCACAGATACGCAGTATTTT.

J is TRBJ2-5 and V is TRBV5-1; possibly TRBD1 for D (6 bases). The CDR3 length is 15 residues. Trimming removed 4 bases from V and 2 bases from J, with 15 bases in between. CDR1 is SGHRS, CDR2 YFSETQ, per germline. The CDR3: CASSRNTGNQETQYF. CDR3 DNA: TGCGCCAGCAGCCGCAATACAGGGAATCAAGAGACCCAGTACTTC.